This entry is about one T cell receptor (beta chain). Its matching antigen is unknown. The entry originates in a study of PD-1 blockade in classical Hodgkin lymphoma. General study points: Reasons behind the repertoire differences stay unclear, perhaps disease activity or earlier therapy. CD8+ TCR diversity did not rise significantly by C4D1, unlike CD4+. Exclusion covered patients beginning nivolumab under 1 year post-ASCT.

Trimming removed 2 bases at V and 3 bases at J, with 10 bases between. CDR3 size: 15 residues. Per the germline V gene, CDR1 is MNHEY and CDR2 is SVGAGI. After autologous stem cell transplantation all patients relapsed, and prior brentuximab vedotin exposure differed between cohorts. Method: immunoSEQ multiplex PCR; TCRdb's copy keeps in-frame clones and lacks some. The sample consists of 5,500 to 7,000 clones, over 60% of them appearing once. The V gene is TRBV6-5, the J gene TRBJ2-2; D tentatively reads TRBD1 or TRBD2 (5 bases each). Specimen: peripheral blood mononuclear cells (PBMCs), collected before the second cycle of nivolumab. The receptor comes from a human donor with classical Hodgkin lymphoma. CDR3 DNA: TGTGCCAGCAGTTACGGGGCTAGCCACACCGGGGAGCTGTTTTTT. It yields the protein CASSYGASHTGELFF.